These 5 T cell receptor beta chains were sequenced from one sample in a study of blood T cell repertoires in COVID-19. Measured with immunoSEQ multiplex PCR; TCRdb has only the in-frame clones, and not every one. The data hold about 200,000 clones, with around 90% observed a single time. Sample: peripheral blood. These receptors were collected from a man in his 60s with COVID-19, enrolled during active disease.

This chain links TRBV29-1 with TRBJ2-7; 10 bases fit TRBD1. The CDR3 length is 15 residues. Germline trimming cut 0 bases from V and 4 bases from J; bases unmatched to any gene: 6. Per the germline V gene, CDR1 is SQVTM and CDR2 is ANQGSEA. CDR3 residues: CSVEDRQGALYEQYF. CDR3 DNA: TGCAGCGTTGAAGACCGACAGGGGGCTCTGTACGAGCAGTACTTC.

This chain connects TRBV18 to TRBJ1-5; D possibly corresponds to TRBD1 (6 bases). The CDR3 contains 16 residues. The germline gives CDR1 KGHSH, CDR2 LQKENI. Trimming pared 3 bases from V and 4 bases from J, leaving 16 bases between. CDR3 nucleotides: TGTGCCAGCTCACCTAATACAGGGAACGAAAATCAGCCCCAGCATTTT. Translating gives CASSPNTGNENQPQHF.

The chain joins TRBV2 to TRBJ1-1; the D gene is possibly TRBD1 (6 bases). There are 12 residues in the CDR3. V gave up 9 bases and J gave up 4 bases, with 12 bases separating them. Germline CDR1 SNHLY, CDR2 FYNNEI. The CDR3 region is CASAQGLTEAFF. The CDR3 bases are TGTGCCAGTGCACAGGGCCTCACTGAAGCTTTCTTT.

The chain is built from TRBV15 and TRBJ1-4; 12 nucleotides match TRBD1. The CDR3 has 16 residues. From germline, CDR1 is LNHNV and CDR2 YYDKDF (reference sequence). V dropped 0 bases and J dropped 8; count of bases not matched to a gene: 4. CDR3 residues: CATSRDPGTGGEKLFF. As DNA, the CDR3 is TGTGCCACCAGCAGAGACCCCGGGACAGGGGGCGAAAAACTGTTTTTT.

This rearrangement joins TRBV10-3 to TRBJ1-6; D is uncertain. Deletions cut 2 bases from V and 9 bases from J, with 14 bases between. This CDR3 is built from 15 residues. The germline CDR1 and CDR2 sequences are ENHRY and SYGVKD. The CDR3 here is CAISEENAEVSPLHF. The DNA of the CDR3 is TGTGCCATCAGTGAGGAGAATGCGGAGGTTTCACCCCTCCACTTT.